Shown below are 32 T cell receptor beta chains from a single sample sequenced in a study of blood T cell repertoires in COVID-19. Generated by immunoSEQ multiplex PCR, the TCRdb table keeps only in-frame clones and is missing some. The repertoire includes roughly 250,000 clones, roughly 91% of them detected once, and approximately 2.5% sits in the top ten. The sequencing sample was made of PBMCs or T cells enriched from blood (not recorded which). The receptors originated from a woman in her forties with acute COVID-19.

The V gene is TRBV19, the J gene TRBJ1-6; D gene unclear. V was pared by 6 bases and J by 0 bases, with 6 bases between. This CDR3 has 14 residues. From germline, CDR1 is LNHDA and CDR2 SQIVND (reference sequence). CDR3 coding DNA: TGTGCCAGTAGCGTCAGCTCCTATAATTCACCCCTCCACTTT. Encoded protein: CASSVSSYNSPLHF.

The chain carries TRBV23-1 and TRBJ2-3; a weak D match, TRBD2 (6 bases). TRBV23-1 is flagged as an ORF with uncertain function. The CDR3 is 16 amino acids. V was trimmed by 3 bases and J by 0 bases, leaving 13 bases between them. The CDR3 here is CASSHSLLASTDTQYF. The CDR3 DNA follows: TGCGCCAGCAGTCATTCCCTTCTAGCGAGCACAGATACGCAGTATTTT.

This chain joins TRBV4-3 and TRBJ2-5, with 13 nucleotides matching TRBD2. This CDR3 is 14 amino acids long. V was pared by 6 bases and J by 5 bases, with 3 bases of the junction left unmatched. Looked up from germline, CDR1 is LGHNA and CDR2 is YSLEER. CDR3 bases: TGCGCCAGCAGTAGGACTAGCGGGAGTGAGACCCAGTACTTC. This sequence encodes CASSRTSGSETQYF.

This chain joins TRBV5-6 and TRBJ2-7, with 13 bases identical to TRBD2. CDR3 size: 15 residues. Germline trimming cut 4 bases from V and 2 bases from J; bases unmatched to any gene: 3. CDR1 is SGHDT and CDR2 is YYEEEE in the germline V gene. The CDR3 loop reads CASSGLAGDPYEQYF. Written as DNA, the CDR3 is TGTGCCAGCAGCGGACTAGCGGGAGACCCCTACGAGCAGTACTTC.

This clone was observed a few times. V gene TRBV12-5 combines with J gene TRBJ2-5; TRBD1 is a possible D gene (5 bases). Germline lookup yields CDR1 LGHNT and CDR2 FRNRAP. This CDR3 has 14 amino acids. With 2 bases removed from V and 4 bases from J, the gap between germline ends came to 11 bases. The CDR3 DNA follows: TGTGCTAGTGGTTTGTGGCAGGGCGCAGAGACCCAGTACTTC. Amino acid sequence: CASGLWQGAETQYF.

The rearrangement joins TRBV19 to TRBJ2-5; D possibly corresponds to TRBD2 (5 bases). The CDR3 extends over 15 amino acids. Germline V CDR1 and CDR2: LNHDA, SQIVND (reference sequence). V was trimmed by 3 bases and J by 2 bases, leaving 13 bases between them. DNA for the CDR3: TGTGCCAGTAGTATTTTGAGACGGGGACAAGAGACCCAGTACTTC. It translates to CASSILRRGQETQYF. Together with reference TRBV19 and TRBJ2-5, the CDR3 gives the full variable domain: DGGITQSPKYLFRKEGQNVTLSCEQNLNHDAMYWYRQDPGQGLRLIYYSQIVNDFQKGDIAEGYSVSREKKESFPLTVTSAQKNPTAFYLCASSILRRGQETQYFGPGTRLLVL.

The chain uses TRBV19 and TRBJ1-5; maybe TRBD1 (6 bases). Germline V gives CDR1 LNHDA, CDR2 SQIVND (reference sequence). Trimming stripped 4 bases from V and 4 bases from J, with 14 bases between. This CDR3 spans 15 amino acids. The CDR3 here is CASSKAQGNNQPQHF. The DNA for the CDR3 is TGTGCCAGTAGTAAGGCACAGGGTAATAATCAGCCCCAGCATTTT.

V is TRBV7-3 and J is TRBJ1-3; D unclear. The CDR3 is made up of 14 amino acids. Trimming shortened V by 4 bases and J by 0 bases, and 7 bases separated the two germline ends. CDR1 SGHTA and CDR2 FQGTGA come from the germline V gene. CDR3 residues: CASSSGVSGNTIYF. The CDR3, as DNA: TGTGCCAGCAGCTCCGGGGTCTCTGGAAACACCATATATTTT. Combining the CDR3 with reference TRBV7-3 and TRBJ1-3 gives the whole variable domain GAGVSQTPSNKVTEKGKYVELRCDPISGHTALYWYRQSLGQGPEFLIYFQGTGAADDSGLPNDRFFAVRPEGSVSTLKIQRTERGDSAVYLCASSSGVSGNTIYFGEGSWLTVV.

The CDR3 here is CASSQQQGQPQHF. The CDR3 DNA reads TGTGCCAGCAGCCAACAACAGGGCCAGCCCCAGCATTTT. This rearrangement joins TRBV12-3 or TRBV12-4 to TRBJ1-5, with D perhaps TRBD1 (6 bases). The V end was cut by 6 bases, the J end by 7 bases, with 13 bases between. The CDR3 length is 13 residues.

The gene calls are TRBV23-1 and TRBJ2-2, with D possibly matching TRBD1 (5 bases). TRBV23-1 is noted as an ORF with a role that remains uncertain. The CDR3 has 16 residues. V was cut by 0 bases and J by 3 bases, with 11 bases left in between. CDR3 sequence: CASSQSRQGYTGELFF. CDR3 nucleotide sequence: TGCGCCAGCAGTCAATCGCGGCAGGGCTACACCGGGGAGCTGTTTTTT.

The chain links TRBV4-2 to TRBJ2-5; the D is unclear. The germline V gene has CDR1 LGHNA and CDR2 YNFKEQ. There are 12 residues in the CDR3. Deletions cut 4 bases from V and 0 bases from J, with 3 bases between. The CDR3 sequence: CASSPNQETQYF. The CDR3 DNA sequence: TGTGCCAGCAGCCCAAACCAAGAGACCCAGTACTTC.

In this sample, this clone turned up many times. This rearrangement joins TRBV11-2 to TRBJ1-3; TRBD1 aligns across 7 bases. Unmatched junction bases numbered 10, after V lost 3 bases and J lost 2 bases. CDR3 size: 17 residues. Germline values: CDR1 SGHAT, CDR2 FQNNGV. CDR3: CASSLGQPITAGNTIYF. In DNA form, the CDR3 reads TGTGCCAGCAGCTTGGGACAGCCAATTACCGCTGGAAACACCATATATTTT.

This chain joins TRBV7-2 and TRBJ2-2, with TRBD1 as a possible D gene (5 bases). With 8 bases removed from V and 2 bases from J, the gap between germline ends came to 15 bases. The length of the CDR3 is 15 residues. In germline, CDR1 is SGHTA, CDR2 FQGNSA. CDR3 region: CASGESGYNTGELFF. The CDR3 DNA reads TGTGCCAGCGGGGAATCAGGGTACAACACCGGGGAGCTGTTTTTT.

The J gene is TRBJ2-2, the V gene TRBV7-2; D is undetermined. The V end lost 1 base, the J end lost 6 bases, and 9 bases lay between the germline ends. CDR3 length: 14 residues. Germline CDR1 SGHTA, CDR2 FQGNSA. The CDR3 protein is CASSLVPPAGELFF. The CDR3 DNA is TGTGCCAGCAGCTTAGTCCCCCCGGCCGGGGAGCTGTTTTTT.

Turning to this clone: The junction departs from the called germline gene at one end, perhaps through a read error. The chain employs TRBV4-2 and TRBJ1-2; D remains unclear. Germline V CDR1 and CDR2: LGHNA, YNFKEQ. The CDR3 is 14 residues long. CDR3 sequence (DNA): TGTGCCAGCAGCCAAGATTTTCCCCAGGTCAGGTCCTACTTC. Protein: CASSQDFPQVRSYF.

The chain has TRBV19 and TRBJ1-1; 8 bases line up with TRBD1. Germline V CDR1 and CDR2: LNHDA, SQIVND (reference sequence). With V trimmed by 4 bases and J by 3 bases, 7 bases remained unmatched. CDR3 length: 15 amino acids. CDR3 loop: CASSRTDRGDTEAFF. The CDR3 nucleotides are TGTGCCAGTAGTAGGACTGACAGGGGTGACACTGAAGCTTTCTTT.

The V gene is TRBV27, the J gene TRBJ1-2; TRBD1 matches 7 bases. The CDR3 covers 14 residues. Looked up from germline, CDR1 is MNHEY and CDR2 is SMNVEV (reference sequence). Unmatched junction bases numbered 8, after V lost 6 bases and J lost 4 bases. CDR3 loop: CASSRDRLFYGYTF. In DNA, the CDR3 is TGTGCCAGCAGCCGGGACAGACTTTTCTATGGCTACACCTTC.

This rearrangement joins TRBV11-2 to TRBJ2-7; TRBD2 is a possible D gene (6 bases). The V and J ends lost 5 bases and 4 bases respectively, with 18 bases between them. There are 15 residues in the CDR3. Germline V gives CDR1 SGHAT, CDR2 FQNNGV. CDR3 sequence reads: CASSRDSVGYYEQYF. CDR3 bases: TGTGCCAGCAGCCGGGACTCAGTGGGGTATTACGAGCAGTACTTC.

The chain recombines TRBV5-1 with TRBJ2-2; 12 nucleotides align to TRBD2. Germline CDR1 is SGHRS and CDR2 is YFSETQ. The CDR3 consists of 17 residues. V was pared by 4 bases and J by 5 bases, with 9 bases of the junction left unmatched. CDR3 bases: TGCGCCAGCAGCGACCCCACTAGCGGGGGGCGGACCGGGGAGCTGTTTTTT. This sequence encodes CASSDPTSGGRTGELFF.

CDR3 amino acids: CASTRLGQARTQYF. The DNA for the CDR3 is TGTGCCAGCACTCGCCTGGGCCAGGCGAGGACCCAGTACTTC. The chain is built from TRBV7-2 and TRBJ2-5, with no clear D. Germline values: CDR1 SGHTA, CDR2 FQGNSA. The CDR3 runs to 14 residues. V dropped 7 bases and J dropped 7 bases, with 19 bases sitting between them.

The chain has TRBV14 and TRBJ2-1, with TRBD2 matching 9 bases. Germline V gene data show CDR1 as SGHDN and CDR2 as FVKESK. The J segment lost 7 bases and the V segment lost 4 bases, leaving 8 bases of the junction unmatched. This CDR3 has 15 amino acids. CDR3 protein: CASSLRLAAGNEQFF. The CDR3 DNA sequence: TGTGCCAGCAGCCTGCGACTAGCGGCGGGTAATGAGCAGTTCTTC.

This chain joins TRBV6-2 or TRBV6-3 and TRBJ2-1; a possible D gene is TRBD1 (5 bases). V was pared by 4 bases and J by 8 bases, with 15 bases between. This CDR3 has 14 amino acids. The V gene's germline CDR1 is MNHEY and CDR2 SVGEGT. The chain's CDR3 is CASSLLGEHYEQFF. CDR3 nucleotide sequence: TGTGCCAGCAGTTTGTTAGGGGAACACTATGAGCAGTTCTTC.

This rearrangement joins TRBV5-4 to TRBJ2-5, with D possibly being TRBD1 (7 bases). CDR3 length: 16 residues. V lost 2 bases and J lost 5, with 19 bases in between. CDR1 is SGHNT and CDR2 is YYREEE in the germline V gene (reference sequence). CDR3 sequence (DNA): TGTGCCAGCAGCTTTGGAGGAGGGGGCGGTTGGGAGACCCAGTACTTC. Protein sequence: CASSFGGGGGWETQYF.

The V call is TRBV19, the J call TRBJ1-2; no firm D call. V dropped 2 bases and J dropped 7 bases, with 17 bases sitting between them. The V gene's germline CDR1 is LNHDA and CDR2 SQIVND (reference sequence). The CDR3 has 15 amino acids. The CDR3 region is CASSIIVDGASGYTF. The CDR3 DNA reads TGTGCCAGTAGTATAATTGTTGATGGAGCGTCTGGCTACACCTTC.

This chain uses TRBV3-1 (or the pseudogene TRBV3-2) with TRBJ1-1, with TRBD1 matching 7 bases. This CDR3 comprises 15 residues. Unmatched junction bases numbered 8, after V lost 6 bases and J lost 1 base. CDR1 LGHDT and CDR2 YNNKEL come from the germline V gene (reference sequence). The CDR3 region has the DNA TGTGCCAGCAGACTTGGGACAGCCCAGAACACTGAAGCTTTCTTT. It yields the protein CASRLGTAQNTEAFF.

The genes are TRBV30 and TRBJ2-3; TRBD1 matches 7 bases. In germline, CDR1 is GTSNPN, CDR2 SVGIG (reference sequence). The CDR3 is 14 amino acids. Unmatched junction bases numbered 6, after V lost 2 bases and J lost 4 bases. CDR3 residues: CAWSPGQASDTQYF. The CDR3 DNA reads TGTGCCTGGAGTCCTGGACAGGCGTCAGATACGCAGTATTTT.

The chain employs TRBV15 and TRBJ2-3, with D possibly TRBD2 on 6 matching bases. The V gene lost 5 bases and the J gene lost 2 bases, with 20 bases spanning the gap. This CDR3 has 17 amino acids. CDR1 and CDR2 (germline): LNHNV, YYDKDF (reference sequence). The CDR3 region is CATSGGEVRGTTDTQYF. The CDR3 nucleotides are TGTGCCACCAGCGGAGGCGAGGTACGGGGGACCACAGATACGCAGTATTTT.

The chain carries TRBV30 and TRBJ1-3, with TRBD1 identical over 7 bases. Germline V gene lookup returns CDR1 GTSNPN and CDR2 SVGIG (reference sequence). The CDR3 spans 14 residues. J was trimmed by 4 bases and V by 3 bases; bases with no gene match: 6. The CDR3 DNA reads TGTGCCTGGAGGATCGGGACAGCCGGAAACACCATATATTTT. This translates into CAWRIGTAGNTIYF.

The DNA of the CDR3 is TGTGCCAGCAGTTTCCTAACTAGCGGGGCGTACTCCTACAATGAGCAGTTCTTC. This gives the protein CASSFLTSGAYSYNEQFF. V usage is TRBV27 and J usage is TRBJ2-1; 10 nucleotides match TRBD2. Germline V gives CDR1 MNHEY, CDR2 SMNVEV (reference sequence). This CDR3 is 18 amino acids long. The ends lost 3 bases at V and 0 bases at J; junction bases unmatched: 8.

The count of this clone is one. This chain uses TRBV7-9 with TRBJ2-3; a weak D match, TRBD2 (6 bases). Germline CDR1 is SEHNR and CDR2 is FQNEAQ (reference sequence). V dropped 2 bases and J dropped 0 bases, with 9 bases sitting between them. CDR3 length: 15 amino acids. CDR3 DNA: TGTGCCAGCAGCTTAAGGCTAGCGAGCACAGATACGCAGTATTTT. Its translation: CASSLRLASTDTQYF. Supplemented by reference TRBV7-9 and TRBJ2-3, the full variable domain reads DTGVSQNPRHKITKRGQNVTFRCDPISEHNRLYWYRQTLGQGPEFLTYFQNEAQLEKSRLLSDRFSAERPKGSFSTLEIQRTEQGDSAMYLCASSLRLASTDTQYFGPGTRLTVL.

This rearrangement joins TRBV5-6 to TRBJ1-5; D gene ambiguous. Deletions cut 1 base from V and 5 bases from J, with 13 bases between. Germline CDR1 and CDR2: SGHDT and YYEEEE. CDR3 length: 15 residues. CDR3 coding DNA: TGTGCCAGCAGCTTGCGGGAATTATCTTATCAGCCCCAGCATTTT. Amino acid sequence: CASSLRELSYQPQHF.

CDR3 amino acids: CASSSSPGAEAFF. The CDR3 DNA is TGTGCCAGCTCCTCAAGTCCAGGGGCTGAAGCTTTCTTT. The chain links TRBV18 to TRBJ1-1; D possibly corresponds to TRBD1 (6 bases). The CDR3 consists of 13 residues. The germline V gene has CDR1 KGHSH and CDR2 LQKENI. The V end lost 6 bases, the J end lost 6 bases, and 14 bases lay between the germline ends.